This is a list of T cell receptor beta chains from one sample in a study of radiation and T cells in renal cell carcinoma. Repertoires were generated with immunoSEQ multiplex PCR, while TCRdb's copy carries only in-frame clones and drops some. The sample shows roughly 100,000 clones, 84% of them seen only once. The material was blood, obtained from a patient whose treatment included radiotherapy and nephrectomy. These receptors came from a man aged 55 to 70 with renal cell carcinoma. The CDR3 runs from the conserved cysteine through the conserved F or W. Fields, in order: V gene, J gene, D gene, clone size, CDR3 protein, CDR3 DNA. The D gene is left open where the match is weak. The size field is filled for only some rows; it gives once, few, many or a size class.

v_gene: TRBV7-7; j_gene: TRBJ1-1; d_gene: TRBD1; abundance: NA; CDR3aa: CASSPPTGENTEAFF; CDR3nt: TGTGCCAGCAGCCCCCCGACAGGGGAGAACACTGAAGCTTTCTTT
v_gene: TRBV6-1; j_gene: TRBJ1-1; d_gene: NA; abundance: NA; CDR3aa: CASSEVTTLPNTEAFF; CDR3nt: TGTGCCAGCAGTGAAGTCACCACTCTCCCTAACACTGAAGCTTTCTTT
v_gene: TRBV5-5; j_gene: TRBJ1-2; d_gene: NA; abundance: NA; CDR3aa: CASSSPGTHYGYTF; CDR3nt: TGTGCCAGCAGCTCCCCAGGGACCCACTATGGCTACACCTTC
v_gene: TRBV27; j_gene: TRBJ2-1; d_gene: TRBD2; abundance: NA; CDR3aa: CASSIAGGGLNEQFF; CDR3nt: TGTGCCAGCAGCATAGCGGGAGGAGGACTCAATGAGCAGTTCTTC
v_gene: TRBV4-2; j_gene: TRBJ1-2; d_gene: TRBD1; abundance: NA; CDR3aa: CASSLGQNYGYTF; CDR3nt: TGTGCCAGCAGCCTGGGACAGAACTATGGCTACACCTTC
v_gene: TRBV2; j_gene: TRBJ1-5; d_gene: NA; abundance: NA; CDR3aa: CASSGEGGGGQPQHF; CDR3nt: TGTGCCAGCAGTGGAGAAGGAGGGGGGGGTCAGCCCCAGCATTTT
v_gene: TRBV5-4; j_gene: TRBJ2-7; d_gene: TRBD1; abundance: NA; CDR3aa: CASSLDGTGGREQYF; CDR3nt: TGTGCCAGCAGCTTGGATGGGACAGGGGGCCGCGAGCAGTACTTC
v_gene: TRBV27; j_gene: TRBJ1-2; d_gene: TRBD1; abundance: NA; CDR3aa: CASRGPQGAQNYGYTF; CDR3nt: TGTGCCAGCAGGGGGCCCCAGGGGGCGCAAAACTATGGCTACACCTTC
v_gene: TRBV5-4; j_gene: TRBJ2-5; d_gene: NA; abundance: NA; CDR3aa: CASSSQKDGYQETQYF; CDR3nt: TGTGCCAGCAGCTCACAGAAGGACGGGTACCAAGAGACCCAGTACTTC
v_gene: TRBV27; j_gene: TRBJ2-1; d_gene: TRBD2; abundance: once; CDR3aa: CASSSLAGGPGEQFF; CDR3nt: TGTGCCAGCAGTTCACTAGCGGGAGGGCCGGGTGAGCAGTTCTTC
v_gene: TRBV7-8; j_gene: TRBJ2-1; d_gene: TRBD2; abundance: once; CDR3aa: CASSRFAGGSYNEQFF; CDR3nt: TGTGCCAGCAGCCGTTTCGCGGGAGGCTCCTACAATGAGCAGTTCTTC
v_gene: TRBV7-2; j_gene: TRBJ2-7; d_gene: NA; abundance: once; CDR3aa: CASSSGARPSYEQYF; CDR3nt: TGTGCCAGCAGCTCCGGGGCTCGCCCCTCCTACGAGCAGTACTTC
v_gene: TRBV12-5; j_gene: TRBJ2-2; d_gene: NA; abundance: few; CDR3aa: CASARDTGELFF; CDR3nt: TGTGCTAGTGCACGAGACACCGGGGAGCTGTTTTTT
v_gene: TRBV15; j_gene: TRBJ2-1; d_gene: TRBD2; abundance: NA; CDR3aa: CATSSNGRSYNEQFF; CDR3nt: TGTGCCACCAGCAGTAACGGGAGGTCCTACAATGAGCAGTTCTTC
v_gene: TRBV5-1; j_gene: TRBJ2-2; d_gene: TRBD2; abundance: NA; CDR3aa: CASSLSLAANTGELFF; CDR3nt: TGCGCCAGCAGCTTGAGTCTAGCGGCGAACACCGGGGAGCTGTTTTTT
v_gene: TRBV14; j_gene: TRBJ2-2; d_gene: NA; abundance: once; CDR3aa: CASSQFPTLGLHTGELFF; CDR3nt: TGTGCCAGCAGCCAATTCCCGACTCTTGGACTACACACCGGGGAGCTGTTTTTT
v_gene: TRBV28; j_gene: TRBJ2-2; d_gene: TRBD2; abundance: NA; CDR3aa: CATEPGLAGVKNTGELFF; CDR3nt: TGTGCCACCGAACCGGGACTAGCGGGAGTGAAGAACACCGGGGAGCTGTTTTTT
v_gene: TRBV6-1; j_gene: TRBJ2-5; d_gene: NA; abundance: NA; CDR3aa: CASSETLQGETQYF; CDR3nt: TGTGCCAGCAGTGAGACCCTACAGGGAGAGACCCAGTACTTC
v_gene: TRBV4-2; j_gene: TRBJ1-2; d_gene: NA; abundance: few; CDR3aa: CASSQGEYGGYTF; CDR3nt: TGTGCCAGCAGCCAAGGGGAATACGGCGGCTACACCTTC
v_gene: TRBV7-8; j_gene: TRBJ2-1; d_gene: TRBD2; abundance: few; CDR3aa: CASSLSTSGNEQFF; CDR3nt: TGTGCCAGCAGCCTAAGCACTAGCGGCAATGAGCAGTTCTTC
v_gene: TRBV5-1; j_gene: TRBJ2-5; d_gene: NA; abundance: NA; CDR3aa: CASSLATGNQETQYF; CDR3nt: TGCGCCAGCAGCTTGGCTACGGGGAATCAAGAGACCCAGTACTTC
v_gene: TRBV7-9; j_gene: TRBJ1-1; d_gene: NA; abundance: NA; CDR3aa: CASSLNSPNTEAFF; CDR3nt: TGTGCCAGCAGCTTAAATTCCCCGAACACTGAAGCTTTCTTT
v_gene: TRBV5-1; j_gene: TRBJ2-7; d_gene: NA; abundance: NA; CDR3aa: CASSLASGYEQYF; CDR3nt: TGCGCCAGCAGCTTGGCATCCGGCTACGAGCAGTACTTC
v_gene: TRBV5-1; j_gene: TRBJ1-1; d_gene: NA; abundance: NA; CDR3aa: CASSLDMVGTEAFF; CDR3nt: TGCGCCAGCAGCTTGGATATGGTGGGCACTGAAGCTTTCTTT
v_gene: TRBV27; j_gene: TRBJ2-3; d_gene: NA; abundance: NA; CDR3aa: CAVGYPPEYF; CDR3nt: TGTGCCGTCGGGTACCCTCCGGAGTATTTT
v_gene: TRBV5-1; j_gene: TRBJ1-2; d_gene: TRBD1; abundance: once; CDR3aa: CASSLDPGGNYGYTF; CDR3nt: TGCGCCAGCAGCTTGGATCCAGGGGGGAACTATGGCTACACCTTC
v_gene: TRBV10-1; j_gene: TRBJ2-2; d_gene: NA; abundance: NA; CDR3aa: CASTGSEVTGELFF; CDR3nt: TGCGCCAGCACCGGGTCGGAAGTCACCGGGGAGCTGTTTTTT
v_gene: TRBV7-8; j_gene: TRBJ2-7; d_gene: TRBD2; abundance: NA; CDR3aa: CASSTIAGDFYEQYF; CDR3nt: TGTGCCAGCAGCACAATAGCGGGAGACTTCTACGAGCAGTACTTC
v_gene: TRBV15; j_gene: TRBJ1-1; d_gene: NA; abundance: NA; CDR3aa: CATSREAYTEAFF; CDR3nt: TGTGCCACCAGCAGAGAAGCTTACACTGAAGCTTTCTTT
v_gene: TRBV9; j_gene: TRBJ2-1; d_gene: TRBD2; abundance: NA; CDR3aa: CASSRIAGGWNEQFF; CDR3nt: TGTGCCAGCAGCAGAATAGCGGGAGGGTGGAATGAGCAGTTCTTC
v_gene: TRBV7-9; j_gene: TRBJ1-1; d_gene: TRBD1; abundance: once; CDR3aa: CASSLLRTGNTEAFF; CDR3nt: TGTGCCAGCAGCTTGCTTCGGACAGGGAACACTGAAGCTTTCTTT
v_gene: TRBV6-5; j_gene: TRBJ2-7; d_gene: TRBD1; abundance: NA; CDR3aa: CASSFRGKSYEQYF; CDR3nt: TGCGCCAGCAGCTTCAGGGGGAAGTCCTACGAGCAGTACTTC
v_gene: TRBV7-2; j_gene: TRBJ2-1; d_gene: NA; abundance: NA; CDR3aa: CASSLLDGRLDEQFF; CDR3nt: TGTGCCAGCAGCTTACTTGACGGTAGGCTCGATGAGCAGTTCTTC
v_gene: TRBV7-8; j_gene: TRBJ1-1; d_gene: NA; abundance: NA; CDR3aa: CASRPPGRINTEAFF; CDR3nt: TGTGCCAGCAGACCCCCGGGACGGATTAACACTGAAGCTTTCTTT
v_gene: TRBV19; j_gene: TRBJ2-1; d_gene: NA; abundance: NA; CDR3aa: CASSIAGSYNEQFF; CDR3nt: TGTGCCAGTAGTATAGCGGGCTCCTACAATGAGCAGTTCTTC